This passage covers 8 T cell receptor beta chains from one sample sequenced in a study of type 1 regulatory T cells. These TCRs are of unknown antigen specificity. Each CDR3 protein is one row after TCRdb ran MiXCR on the reads. In the table there are just under 65,000 distinct CDR3 sequences, approximately 50% of which are singletons. Sequenced input: cultured non-Tr1 T cells, either the whole culture or a sorted T cell fraction (not recorded which). The receptors stem from a human donor in good health.

The chain links TRBV4-2 to TRBJ2-3, with 9 bases lining up with TRBD2. The V and J ends lost 1 base and 5 bases, in that order; junction bases with no gene match: 10. Germline loops: CDR1 LGHNA, CDR2 YNFKEQ. CDR3 length: 17 residues. The CDR3 here is CASSQVGAAGGGDTQYF. DNA for the CDR3: TGTGCCAGCAGCCAAGTCGGTGCGGCGGGAGGGGGAGATACGCAGTATTTT.

The chain has TRBV6-2 or TRBV6-3 and TRBJ1-1, with no clear D. Germline-derived CDR1 and CDR2 are MNHEY and SVGEGT. Between the trimmed V and J ends, which lost 8 bases and 2 bases, there was a span of 15 bases. The CDR3 totals 14 residues. The CDR3 DNA follows: TGTGCCAGCGGAAGAAGGACCGCTAACACTGAAGCTTTCTTT. Its translation is CASGRRTANTEAFF.

This clonotype was seen a handful of times. The chain couples TRBV6-2 or TRBV6-3 to TRBJ1-1; 7 nucleotides line up with TRBD1. Looked up from germline, CDR1 is MNHEY and CDR2 is SVGEGT. V was clipped by 2 bases and J by 5 bases; unmatched bases: 11. The CDR3 covers 16 residues. The CDR3 DNA is TGTGCCAGCAGTTACCGTGGGACAGAGAGACGGACTGAAGCTTTCTTT. It codes for CASSYRGTERRTEAFF.

This chain links TRBV9 with TRBJ2-7, with D maybe TRBD2 (7 bases). Per germline, CDR1 SGDLS and CDR2 YYNGEE. This CDR3 region has 12 residues. V was clipped by 10 bases and J by 3 bases, with 14 bases between them. Written as DNA, the CDR3 is TGTGCCTGTAGGGGGGGAGACTACGAGCAGTACTTC. The encoded protein is CACRGGDYEQYF.

The rearrangement joins TRBV28 to TRBJ2-4, with TRBD2 matching 12 bases. J lost 6 bases, V lost 3 bases, and 3 bases had no gene match. CDR3 length equals 15 residues. Germline V lookup: CDR1 MDHEN, CDR2 SYDVKM. As DNA, the CDR3 is TGTGCCAGCAGTTTTTCGGGACTAGCGGGAAACATTCAGTACTTC. Encoded protein: CASSFSGLAGNIQYF. The full variable domain, with the rest looked up from reference TRBV28 and TRBJ2-4, is DVKVTQSSRYLVKRTGEKVFLECVQDMDHENMFWYRQDPGLGLRLIYFSYDVKMKEKGDIPEGYSVSREKKERFSLILESASTNQTSMYLCASSFSGLAGNIQYFGAGTRLSVL.

This chain uses TRBV2 with TRBJ2-5; 12 bases agree with TRBD2. This CDR3 has 16 amino acids. Germline loops: CDR1 SNHLY, CDR2 FYNNEI. J lost 2 bases, V lost 5 bases, and 6 bases had no gene match. CDR3 in amino acids: CASSPTGTSGQETQYF. CDR3 nucleotide sequence: TGTGCCAGCAGTCCTACCGGGACTAGCGGGCAAGAGACCCAGTACTTC.

The J gene is TRBJ2-1, the V gene TRBV20-1; 9 nucleotides align to TRBD2. CDR1 is DFQATT, CDR2 SNEGSKA, per germline (reference sequence). The CDR3 runs 14 residues. With 5 bases clipped from V and 9 bases from J, the junction kept 11 bases outside the gene matches. CDR3 amino acids: CSALGQRGEREQFF. The CDR3 region has the DNA TGCAGTGCTTTAGGCCAGCGGGGGGAGCGTGAGCAGTTCTTC.

This chain uses TRBV15 with TRBJ2-7; 12 nucleotides agree with TRBD2. Per germline, CDR1 LNHNV and CDR2 YYDKDF (reference sequence). This CDR3 is built from 14 residues. Trimming removed 5 bases from V and 9 bases from J; junction bases left unmatched: 8. This CDR3 is CATSAGGTSGPQYF. The CDR3 DNA reads as TGTGCCACCAGCGCCGGGGGGACTAGCGGGCCGCAGTACTTC.